This TCR beta chain was captured in a study of CD8 T cells in ankylosing spondylitis. V lost 9 bases and J 2 bases, leaving 5 bases between the germline ends. Germline V CDR1 and CDR2: SNHLY, FYNNEI. This CDR3 is 11 amino acids long. This clonotype was seen repeatedly, ten times or more. Its antigen remains unidentified. Whole-study findings and limits: Disease-associated clonotypes exhibited CD8+ identity and were relatively infrequent in peripheral blood. There was reportedly significant enrichment of clones that were disease-linked in matched ankylosing spondylitis synovial fluid. Characteristic, it appeared, of ankylosing spondylitis blood was a TCR beta motif of several highly homologous variants.

In making TCR beta libraries, quantitative 5'-RACE with molecular barcodes was used. Each CDR3 protein gets one entry after TCRdb re-called the 5' RACE reads with MiXCR. The sample consists of about 200,000 distinct CDR3 sequences, 7% to 8% of them appearing once. This receptor was obtained from a male donor with ankylosing spondylitis. The chain uses TRBV2 and TRBJ2-1; no clear D. The specimen was blood, either unsorted or a sorted T cell fraction (not recorded which). The CDR3 nucleotides read TGTGCCAGTAGTCCCTACAATGAGCAGTTCTTC. It codes for CASSPYNEQFF.